Listed here are 9 T cell receptor beta chains from one sample, sequenced in a study of cytomegalovirus exposure and HLA in healthy donors. The PCR contained 60 Vbeta and 13 Jbeta primers. The method was immunoSEQ multiplex PCR; TCRdb's version includes in-frame clones alone and lacks a portion of them. The table includes around 74,000 clones, about four fifths detected once. Specimen: PBMCs. Source of these receptors: a man between 40 and 49 years old in good health and CMV-seronegative.

This clone is a singleton in its sample. This rearrangement joins TRBV18 to TRBJ2-5, with 8 positions matching TRBD1. The germline V gene has CDR1 KGHSH and CDR2 LQKENI. After removal of 6 bases from V and 3 bases from J, the junction contained 9 bases not matched to a gene. The CDR3 spans 15 residues. This CDR3 is CASSRNSDREETQYF. The CDR3 nucleotides read TGTGCCAGCTCTCGTAACTCGGACAGGGAAGAGACCCAGTACTTC.

The rearrangement joins TRBV6-5 to TRBJ1-1; D might be TRBD1 (5 bases). This CDR3 contains 11 residues. The V and J ends lost 6 bases and 6 bases respectively, with 8 bases between them. CDR1 and CDR2 from the germline V gene are MNHEY and SVGAGI. CDR3 nucleotide sequence: TGTGCCAGCAGCCACAGGTCTGAAGCTTTCTTT. Amino acid sequence: CASSHRSEAFF.

This clone occurred once. The J gene is TRBJ2-5, the V gene TRBV10-2; TRBD2 aligns across 8 bases. Germline CDR1 WSHSY, CDR2 SAAADI. The V and J ends lost 6 bases and 1 base, in that order; junction bases with no gene match: 7. The CDR3 totals 15 residues. The CDR3 DNA is TGCGCCAGCAGGAACTTCGGGGGGGGCCAAGAGACCCAGTACTTC. As protein: CASRNFGGGQETQYF.

This clone has only a few counts. The chain combines TRBV6-6 with TRBJ1-4; no clear D gene. V was cut by 5 bases and J by 3 bases, with 10 bases left in between. Germline lookup yields CDR1 MNHNY and CDR2 SVGAGI (reference sequence). The CDR3 spans 14 residues. Written as DNA, the CDR3 is TGTGCCAGCAGTCCCTCCTACTCTAATGAAAAACTGTTTTTT. This gives the protein CASSPSYSNEKLFF.

The V and J genes are TRBV6-5 and TRBJ2-7; tentatively, D is TRBD2 (5 bases). The CDR3 consists of 16 residues. The germline V and J ends were trimmed by 2 bases and 0 bases, with 14 bases remaining between them. Germline-derived CDR1 and CDR2 are MNHEY and SVGAGI. The CDR3 nucleotides are TGTGCCAGCAGTTACACGCGGGCGGGCCTCTCCTACGAGCAGTACTTC. Translation gives CASSYTRAGLSYEQYF.

This sequence joins TRBV19 and TRBJ1-4, with 9 bases aligning to TRBD1. Germline loops: CDR1 LNHDA, CDR2 SQIVND (reference sequence). Trimming at V came to 5 bases and at J to 5 bases, leaving 9 bases not matched to a gene. CDR3 size: 16 residues. In nucleotides, the CDR3 is TGTGCCAGTAGTCCGCGAGACAGGGGGTGGAATGAAAAACTGTTTTTT. Translation gives CASSPRDRGWNEKLFF.

In its sample, this clone was seen once. V gene TRBV19 combines with J gene TRBJ2-5; 8 positions agree with TRBD2. The CDR3 loop spans 15 amino acids. The germline CDR1 and CDR2 sequences are LNHDA and SQIVND (reference sequence). V was pared by 3 bases and J by 1 base, with 4 bases of the junction left unmatched. CDR3: CASSMTLAGQETQYF. The CDR3 DNA reads as TGTGCCAGTAGTATGACCCTAGCGGGCCAAGAGACCCAGTACTTC.

The chain uses TRBV12-2 and TRBJ2-2; the table calls TRBD2, which could not be checked here. TRBV12-2 is listed as a pseudogene. This CDR3 region has 19 residues. The CDR3 loop is CASRLDFSSGSTNTGELFF. In DNA, the CDR3 is TGTGCAAGTCGCTTAGATTTTTCTAGCGGTTCTACGAACACCGGGGAGCTGTTTTTT.

The chain employs TRBV4-2 and TRBJ1-2; 9 positions match TRBD1. CDR1 LGHNA and CDR2 YNFKEQ come from the germline V gene. The CDR3 length is 15 residues. V lost 5 bases to trimming and J lost 3 bases; unmatched junction nucleotides: 7. CDR3 DNA sequence: TGTGCCAGCAGCATAGGGACAGGGAACGACTATGGCTACACCTTC. Translating it yields CASSIGTGNDYGYTF.